This T cell receptor beta chain came from a study of cytotoxic CD8 clonotypes in ibrutinib-treated CLL. Findings and limits, study-wide: Different sampling times were used for sustained-remission and progressing patients.

Sequencing was designed to attain a depth spanning 1 in 200,000 to 1 in 1 million T cells. The table came from immunoSEQ multiplex PCR; TCRdb's copy has only in-frame clones and leaves some out. The sample carries 150,000 to 200,000 clones, approximately 91% recorded once. To note about this clone: The target antigen is unknown.

This CDR3 spans 13 amino acids. Germline V gene data show CDR1 as SGHRS and CDR2 as YFSETQ. V was pared by 3 bases and J by 1 base, with 7 bases between. Sequences were derived from PBMCs, sampled at disease progression, from a patient treated with ibrutinib. This TCR was recovered from a human donor with chronic lymphocytic leukemia. This chain connects TRBV5-1 to TRBJ1-1; D gene uncertain. The CDR3 bases are TGCGCCAGCAGCTACTCAGGGAACACTGAAGCTTTCTTT. Amino acid sequence: CASSYSGNTEAFF.